This T cell receptor (beta chain) was profiled in a study of blood T cells in healthy people across ages. Trimming removed 3 bases from V and 6 bases from J, with 17 bases in between. Germline V gene data show CDR1 as DFQATT and CDR2 as SNEGSKA (reference sequence). This CDR3 region has 14 residues. The study, taken as a whole, reports: Age advanced and TCR beta diversity per million T cells fell, roughly linearly. PBMCs were not sorted, which prevented a conclusive comparison of naive versus antigen-experienced cells. In long-lived donors, naive CD4+ cell counts and diversity exceeded those of aged donors.

Sample-barcoded 5' priming and a J-beta primer mix drove a second PCR of about 7 to 11 cycles. Each of the cDNA molecules was tagged by a template-switch adaptor with 12 random nucleotides. One entry per CDR3 protein, called by TCRdb with MiXCR from the 5' RACE reads. Of some 700,000 distinct CDR3 sequences in the sample, roughly 20% are singletons; the top ten hold around a fifth. Of note for this clonotype: What it recognizes is unknown.

The chain recombines TRBV20-1 with TRBJ2-5, with D perhaps matching TRBD1 (5 bases). Sequencing used blood. This clonotype was obtained from an older man in good health. Here the CDR3 reads CSASVQALGKTQYF. DNA for the CDR3: TGCAGTGCTAGCGTACAGGCACTTGGAAAGACCCAGTACTTC.